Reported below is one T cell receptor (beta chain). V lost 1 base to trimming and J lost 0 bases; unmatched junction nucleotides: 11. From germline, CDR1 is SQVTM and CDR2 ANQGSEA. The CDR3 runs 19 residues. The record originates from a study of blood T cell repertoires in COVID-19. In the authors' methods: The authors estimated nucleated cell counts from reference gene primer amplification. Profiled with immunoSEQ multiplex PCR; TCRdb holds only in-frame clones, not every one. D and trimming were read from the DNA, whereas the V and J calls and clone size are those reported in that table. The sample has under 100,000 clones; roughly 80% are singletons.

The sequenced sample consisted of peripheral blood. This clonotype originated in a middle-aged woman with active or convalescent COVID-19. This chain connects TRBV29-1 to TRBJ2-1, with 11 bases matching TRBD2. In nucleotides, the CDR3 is TGCAGCGTTGAAGCCAGGGAGGGGACTAGCGGCAGCTCCTACAATGAGCAGTTCTTC. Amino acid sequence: CSVEAREGTSGSSYNEQFF.